The T cell receptor beta chain described here comes from a study of a mutant IDH1 vaccine in newly diagnosed glioma. Turning to the study itself: Prior therapy was radiotherapy, temozolomide, or both; most received both. Week 35 held visit V12, while week 47 held visit V13.

CDR1 and CDR2 (germline): SGHRS, YFSETQ. This CDR3 contains 15 residues. The V end was cut by 3 bases, the J end by 4 bases, with 15 bases between. With regard to this clone: Its specificity is unknown.

Sequencing used immunoSEQ multiplex PCR; TCRdb keeps in-frame clones, though not all of them. Counted here are 65,000 to 85,000 clones, around nine tenths occurring once; the ten biggest clones make up roughly 2%. The time point here: week 35, safety follow-up. With topical imiquimod, each dose of the vaccine consisted of 300 ug of mutant IDH1 20-mer peptide. The sequence was obtained from a man aged 30 to 45 with glioma. The chain uses TRBV5-1 and TRBJ2-3, with D maybe TRBD2 (6 bases). The material sequenced was PBMCs, taken from a glioma patient whose treatment included an IDH1 peptide vaccine. CDR3 bases: TGCGCCAGCAGCTCGGGACTTCAGGCGGCAGATACGCAGTATTTT. Its translation: CASSSGLQAADTQYF.